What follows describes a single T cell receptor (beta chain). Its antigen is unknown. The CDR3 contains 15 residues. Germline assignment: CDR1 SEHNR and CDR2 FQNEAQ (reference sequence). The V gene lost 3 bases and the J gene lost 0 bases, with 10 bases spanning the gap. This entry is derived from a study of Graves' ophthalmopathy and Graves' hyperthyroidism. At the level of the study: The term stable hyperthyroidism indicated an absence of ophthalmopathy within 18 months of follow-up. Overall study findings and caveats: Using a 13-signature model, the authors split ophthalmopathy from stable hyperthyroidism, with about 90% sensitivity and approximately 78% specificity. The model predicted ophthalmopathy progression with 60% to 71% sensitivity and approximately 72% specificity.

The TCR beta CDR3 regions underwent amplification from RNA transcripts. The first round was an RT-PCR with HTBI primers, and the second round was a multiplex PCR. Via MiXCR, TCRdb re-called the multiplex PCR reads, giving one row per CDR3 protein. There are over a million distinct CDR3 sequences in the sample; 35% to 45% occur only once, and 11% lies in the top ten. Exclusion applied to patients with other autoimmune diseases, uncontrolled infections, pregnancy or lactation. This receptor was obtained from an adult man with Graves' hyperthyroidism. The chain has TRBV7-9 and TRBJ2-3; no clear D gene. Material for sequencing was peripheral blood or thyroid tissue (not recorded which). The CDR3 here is CASSLDAVSTDTQYF. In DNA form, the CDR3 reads TGTGCCAGCAGCTTGGATGCGGTGAGCACAGATACGCAGTATTTT. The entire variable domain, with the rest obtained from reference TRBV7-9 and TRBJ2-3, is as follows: DTGVSQNPRHKITKRGQNVTFRCDPISEHNRLYWYRQTLGQGPEFLTYFQNEAQLEKSRLLSDRFSAERPKGSFSTLEIQRTEQGDSAMYLCASSLDAVSTDTQYFGPGTRLTVL.